A single sample gave rise to the 25 T cell receptor beta chains below, sequenced in a study of control samples from healthy donors and cancer patients. Profiled with immunoSEQ multiplex PCR; TCRdb holds only in-frame clones, not every one. There are about 50,000 clones in the sample; about 93% occur only once, and 23% lies in the top ten. Sequences were obtained from PBMCs. These receptors originate from a woman aged 50 to 60 with head and neck cancer.

The V and J genes are TRBV12-3 or TRBV12-4 and TRBJ1-5; unclear D gene. This CDR3 has 13 amino acids. V lost 2 bases, J lost 4 bases, and 6 bases lay in between. Here the CDR3 reads CASSLNQNQPQHF. In DNA form, the CDR3 reads TGTGCCAGCAGTTTAAATCAGAATCAGCCCCAGCATTTT.

The chain couples TRBV27 to TRBJ1-2; tentatively, D is TRBD1 (5 bases). The germline gives CDR1 MNHEY, CDR2 SMNVEV (reference sequence). Trimming shortened V by 5 bases and J by 4 bases, and 14 bases separated the two germline ends. The CDR3 sequence is 14 residues long. CDR3 DNA: TGTGCCAGCAGTCCTCTCGGGGACCCCTATGGCTACACCTTC. Encoded protein: CASSPLGDPYGYTF.

This clone is a singleton in its sample. V gene TRBV11-2 combines with J gene TRBJ2-3; D gene ambiguous. V was pared by 2 bases and J by 0 bases, with 15 bases between. The V gene's germline CDR1 is SGHAT and CDR2 FQNNGV. The CDR3 runs 17 residues. The chain's CDR3 is CASSLRKGGSSTDTQYF. Here the CDR3 DNA reads TGTGCCAGCAGCTTACGGAAAGGCGGATCTAGCACAGATACGCAGTATTTT.

The chain is built from TRBV7-9 and TRBJ2-1; no clear D gene. The length of the CDR3 is 13 residues. Between the trimmed V and J ends, which lost 6 bases and 5 bases, there was a span of 11 bases. Germline loops: CDR1 SEHNR, CDR2 FQNEAQ (reference sequence). CDR3 amino acids: CASRRQQNNEQFF. The CDR3 nucleotides read TGTGCCAGCAGGCGACAACAGAACAATGAGCAGTTCTTC.

The chain employs TRBV28 and TRBJ1-3; D might be TRBD1 (6 bases). There are 14 residues in the CDR3. Trimming left V 5 bases short and J 4 bases short, with 12 bases between. Germline CDR1 MDHEN, CDR2 SYDVKM. The DNA for the CDR3 is TGTGCCAGCAGTACCCCAGGGGACGGAAACACCATATATTTT. As protein: CASSTPGDGNTIYF.

Comment on this clone: The junction departs from germline at one end; a sequencing error may be responsible. The V call is TRBV28, the J call TRBJ1-1; D not certain. In germline, CDR1 is MDHEN, CDR2 SYDVKM. This CDR3 comprises 11 residues. Here the CDR3 reads CASSLAQRTIF. The CDR3 DNA reads as TGTGCCAGCAGTTTGGCTCAGAGAACTATCTTT. Combining the CDR3 with reference TRBV28 and TRBJ1-1 gives the whole variable domain DVKVTQSSRYLVKRTGEKVFLECVQDMDHENMFWYRQDPGLGLRLIYFSYDVKMKEKGDIPEGYSVSREKKERFSLILESASTNQTSMYLCASSLAQRTIFGQGTRLTVV.

V and J are TRBV14 and TRBJ2-3; the D gene is possibly TRBD2 (6 bases). There are 17 residues in the CDR3. The V end was cut by 1 base, the J end by 2 bases, with 16 bases between. Germline CDR1 is SGHDN and CDR2 is FVKESK. CDR3 in amino acids: CASSQGGSGSFTDTQYF. As DNA, the CDR3 is TGTGCCAGCAGCCAAGGTGGCTCCGGGAGCTTCACAGATACGCAGTATTTT.

The chain joins TRBV2 to TRBJ2-1, with TRBD1 as a possible D gene (5 bases). This CDR3 has 14 amino acids. Looked up from germline, CDR1 is SNHLY and CDR2 is FYNNEI. V lost 4 bases and J lost 7, with 14 bases in between. The CDR3 here is CASSVVAGKNEQFF. The CDR3 region has the DNA TGTGCCAGCAGTGTGGTAGCAGGGAAGAATGAGCAGTTCTTC.

This chain joins TRBV2 and TRBJ2-3; 10 positions match TRBD2. The germline V gene has CDR1 SNHLY and CDR2 FYNNEI. V was clipped by 4 bases and J by 7 bases; unmatched bases: 5. This CDR3 is built from 14 residues. CDR3 in amino acids: CASSVGTSANTQYF. CDR3 nucleotide sequence: TGTGCCAGCAGTGTAGGGACTAGCGCGAATACGCAGTATTTT.

This rearrangement joins TRBV6-5 to TRBJ1-1; D perhaps matches TRBD1 (6 bases). V shed 10 bases and J shed 4 bases, with 16 bases lying between them. Per the germline V gene, CDR1 is MNHEY and CDR2 is SVGAGI. This CDR3 is 13 amino acids long. This chain's CDR3 is CAIQQRGGTEAFF. CDR3 DNA sequence: TGTGCCATACAACAAAGGGGGGGCACTGAAGCTTTCTTT.

This chain connects TRBV19 to TRBJ2-2; the D is unclear. Germline V gives CDR1 LNHDA, CDR2 SQIVND (reference sequence). The germline V and J ends were trimmed by 7 bases and 0 bases, with 9 bases remaining between them. The CDR3 contains 14 residues. The CDR3 is CASKAGTNTGELFF. The DNA for the CDR3 is TGTGCCAGTAAGGCAGGAACGAACACCGGGGAGCTGTTTTTT.

The chain joins TRBV7-9 to TRBJ2-2, with TRBD2 matching over 10 bases. V dropped 2 bases and J dropped 4; count of bases not matched to a gene: 4. The germline gives CDR1 SEHNR, CDR2 FQNEAQ (reference sequence). The CDR3 is 16 amino acids. The CDR3 nucleotides read TGTGCCAGCAGCTTATCAGCGGGGGGGATCACCGGGGAGCTGTTTTTT. Translated, it gives CASSLSAGGITGELFF.

This clone appeared a single time. The gene calls are TRBV7-6 and TRBJ2-7; 7 bases align to TRBD1. V was clipped by 1 base and J by 9 bases; unmatched bases: 9. This CDR3 spans 14 amino acids. Germline CDR1 SGHVS, CDR2 FNYEAQ. CDR3 DNA sequence: TGTGCCAGCAGCTTAGGGGGGACAGATGCCGGGCAGTACTTC. Protein sequence: CASSLGGTDAGQYF.

The J gene is TRBJ1-2, the V gene TRBV19; D call uncertain. Germline-derived CDR1 and CDR2 are LNHDA and SQIVND (reference sequence). V shed 6 bases and J shed 8 bases, with 10 bases lying between them. The CDR3 covers 11 residues. DNA for the CDR3: TGTGCCAGTAGACTATCGGGAGGCTACACCTTC. Translation: CASRLSGGYTF.

The gene calls are TRBV11-2 and TRBJ2-3; D is possibly TRBD1 (5 bases). The ends were cut back, 0 bases at V and 1 base at J, with 11 bases in the middle. The CDR3 has 16 residues. Germline V gene sequence: CDR1 SGHAT, CDR2 FQNNGV. CDR3 nucleotide sequence: TGTGCCAGCAGCTTAGATGGGGCCCGTCGCACAGATACGCAGTATTTT. Amino acid sequence: CASSLDGARRTDTQYF.

V and J are TRBV7-2 and TRBJ2-7; 9 nucleotides line up with TRBD2. Unmatched junction bases numbered 1, after V lost 1 base and J lost 6 bases. CDR1 SGHTA and CDR2 FQGNSA come from the germline V gene. The CDR3 is 13 amino acids. The CDR3 is CASSLGGGGEQYF. CDR3 coding DNA: TGTGCCAGCAGCTTAGGCGGGGGGGGCGAGCAGTACTTC.

This sequence joins TRBV7-8 and TRBJ1-3; D ambiguous. CDR3 length: 15 residues. Germline V gene lookup returns CDR1 SGHVS and CDR2 FQNEAQ. With 3 bases removed from V and 0 bases from J, the gap between germline ends came to 9 bases. The CDR3 here is CASSLAADSGNTIYF. In DNA form, the CDR3 reads TGTGCCAGCAGCTTGGCAGCTGACTCTGGAAACACCATATATTTT.

The chain couples TRBV28 to TRBJ1-6, with 9 bases fitting TRBD1. The length of the CDR3 is 16 residues. V gave up 1 base and J gave up 8 bases; unmatched junction bases: 6. Germline-derived CDR1 and CDR2 are MDHEN and SYDVKM. CDR3 sequence (DNA): TGTGCCAGCAGTTTATTGGGGGACAGGGATGATTCACCCCTCCACTTT. As protein: CASSLLGDRDDSPLHF. The full variable domain, with the rest looked up from reference TRBV28 and TRBJ1-6, is DVKVTQSSRYLVKRTGEKVFLECVQDMDHENMFWYRQDPGLGLRLIYFSYDVKMKEKGDIPEGYSVSREKKERFSLILESASTNQTSMYLCASSLLGDRDDSPLHFGNGTRLTVT.

The rearrangement links TRBV10-2 to TRBJ2-3; a possible D gene is TRBD1 (6 bases). Trimming cost V 6 bases and J 3 bases, with 16 bases left between them. The CDR3 totals 15 residues. Germline lookup yields CDR1 WSHSY and CDR2 SAAADI. The CDR3 reads CASRKTGSGTDTQYF. CDR3 bases: TGCGCCAGCAGGAAAACAGGGAGTGGTACAGATACGCAGTATTTT.

V gene TRBV25-1 combines with J gene TRBJ1-6; D ambiguous. The V gene lost 4 bases and the J gene lost 8 bases, with 12 bases spanning the gap. Germline-derived CDR1 and CDR2 are MGHDK and SYGVNS. The CDR3 runs to 14 residues. The CDR3, as DNA: TGTGCCAGCAGTGTTACATGGAACGATTCACCCCTCCACTTT. Residues: CASSVTWNDSPLHF.

V gene TRBV5-1 combines with J gene TRBJ1-1, with D possibly matching TRBD1 (6 bases). V dropped 4 bases and J dropped 5 bases, with 21 bases sitting between them. The CDR3 consists of 16 residues. Germline values: CDR1 SGHRS, CDR2 YFSETQ. The chain's CDR3 is CASSDLGGRFGTEAFF. The CDR3, as DNA: TGCGCCAGCAGCGACCTGGGGGGGCGATTCGGGACTGAAGCTTTCTTT.

This rearrangement joins TRBV5-8 to TRBJ1-5; the match to TRBD1 covers 7 bases. V trimming: 0 bases; J trimming: 0 bases; junction bases outside the gene matches: 3. This CDR3 is built from 16 residues. Germline CDR1 SGHTS, CDR2 YDEGEE. The CDR3 DNA reads as TGTGCCAGCAGCTTGGAACAGGGGACTAGCAATCAGCCCCAGCATTTT. It is translated as CASSLEQGTSNQPQHF.

This clone counts as medium-sized. The genes are TRBV3-1 (or the pseudogene TRBV3-2) and TRBJ1-3; unclear D gene. Germline CDR1 is LGHDT and CDR2 is YNNKEL (reference sequence). V lost 6 bases to trimming and J lost 2 bases, with 2 bases between them. The CDR3 length is 11 residues. The CDR3 spells CASSPGNTIYF. Written as DNA, the CDR3 is TGTGCCAGCAGTCCTGGAAACACCATATATTTT.

The chain combines TRBV6-5 with TRBJ1-3; unclear D gene. The germline CDR1 and CDR2 sequences are MNHEY and SVGAGI. Trimming shortened V by 0 bases and J by 4 bases, and 4 bases separated the two germline ends. The CDR3 covers 13 residues. CDR3 in amino acids: CASSYSGGNTIYF. The DNA for the CDR3 is TGTGCCAGCAGTTACTCGGGGGGAAACACCATATATTTT.

The rearrangement uses TRBV6-2 or TRBV6-3 and TRBJ1-3; D gene uncertain. This CDR3 has 16 residues. V gave up 0 bases and J gave up 2 bases, with 11 bases separating them. The germline V gene has CDR1 MNHEY and CDR2 SVGEGT. CDR3: CASSYSRRDTGNTIYF. The DNA of the CDR3 is TGTGCCAGCAGTTACTCGAGGCGGGATACTGGAAACACCATATATTTT.